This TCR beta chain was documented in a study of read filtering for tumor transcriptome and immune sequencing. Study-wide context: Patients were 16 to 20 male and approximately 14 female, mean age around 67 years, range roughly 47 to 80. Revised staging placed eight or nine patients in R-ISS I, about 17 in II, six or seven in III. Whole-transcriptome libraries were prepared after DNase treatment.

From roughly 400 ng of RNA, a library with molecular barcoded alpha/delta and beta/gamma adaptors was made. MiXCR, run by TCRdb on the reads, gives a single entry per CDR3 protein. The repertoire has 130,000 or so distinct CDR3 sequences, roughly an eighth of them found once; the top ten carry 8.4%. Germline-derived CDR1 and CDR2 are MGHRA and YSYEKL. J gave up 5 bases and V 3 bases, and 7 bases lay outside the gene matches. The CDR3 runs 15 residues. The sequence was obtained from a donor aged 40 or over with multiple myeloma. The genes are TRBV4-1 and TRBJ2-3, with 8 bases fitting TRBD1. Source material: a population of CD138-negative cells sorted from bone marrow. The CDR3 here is CASSHPVTGEDTQYF. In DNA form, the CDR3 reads TGCGCCAGCAGCCACCCAGTGACAGGGGAAGATACGCAGTATTTT.